These 22 T cell receptor beta chains were all obtained from the same sample, sequenced in a study of blood T cells in healthy people across ages. Sample-barcoded 5' priming and a J-beta primer mix drove a second PCR of roughly 6 to 12 cycles. From the 5' RACE reads, TCRdb called clonotypes with MiXCR, one entry per CDR3 protein. The sample holds 1.5 million to 2 million distinct CDR3 sequences, roughly 28% seen once. The sample consisted of blood. These TCRs come from a woman in her 30s in good health.

This clonotype has just a few counts. V and J are TRBV29-1 and TRBJ1-5; D unclear. This CDR3 comprises 13 residues. V dropped 4 bases and J dropped 3 bases, with 10 bases sitting between them. Germline CDR1 and CDR2: SQVTM and ANQGSEA. This chain's CDR3 is CSVVNGINQPQHF. The CDR3 DNA is TGCAGCGTTGTGAACGGGATCAATCAGCCCCAGCATTTT.

Remarks on this clonotype: Given a much more abundant clone one base away, this may be a read error. CDR3 sequence (DNA): TGCGCCAGCAGTGAGTTGCCGGGACAGGGCTACGAGCAGTACTTC. Its protein is CASSELPGQGYEQYF. The chain is built from TRBV10-2 and TRBJ2-7; TRBD1 matches 9 bases. Germline V gene lookup returns CDR1 WSHSY and CDR2 SAAADI. The trim removed 1 base at V and 3 bases at J, leaving 4 bases unmatched. The CDR3 sequence is 15 residues long.

The chain employs TRBV5-6 and TRBJ2-1; TRBD1 is a possible D gene (5 bases). CDR1 and CDR2 from the germline V gene are SGHDT and YYEEEE. There are 15 residues in the CDR3. The ends were cut back, 1 base at V and 8 bases at J, with 16 bases in the middle. CDR3 sequence: CASSLSSGRLHEQFF. In DNA, the CDR3 is TGTGCCAGCAGCTTGAGCTCAGGGCGGTTACATGAGCAGTTCTTC.

This clonotype occurred many times. This sequence joins TRBV2 and TRBJ2-4; 8 bases agree with TRBD1. CDR1 and CDR2 (germline): SNHLY, FYNNEI. V lost 6 bases and J lost 3; bases outside the gene matches: 13. This CDR3 spans 17 amino acids. This CDR3 is CASRQTGVRSDKNIQYF. As DNA, the CDR3 is TGTGCCAGCAGGCAGACAGGGGTGCGGTCCGACAAAAACATTCAGTACTTC.

Regarding this clonotype: This may be a read error, as it is one base from a much larger clone. The chain carries TRBV9 and TRBJ2-7; TRBD1 or TRBD2 may be the D gene (5 bases each). This CDR3 region has 15 residues. Trimming shortened V by 5 bases and J by 6 bases, and 21 bases separated the two germline ends. Germline V gene lookup returns CDR1 SGDLS and CDR2 YYNGEE. The CDR3 DNA follows: TGTGCCAGCAGTCCAGAGGGACGGAGGCTTGGCGAGCAGTACTTC. It codes for CASSPEGRRLGEQYF.

Regarding this clonotype: One end of the junction fails to match germline, which may point to a read error. This CDR3 reads CASRAGTTSCEQYF. CDR3 DNA sequence: TGTGCCAGCAGAGCCGGGACTACCTCCTGCGAGCAGTACTTC. This chain connects TRBV2 to TRBJ2-7, with 7 positions matching TRBD2. This CDR3 comprises 14 residues. The germline gives CDR1 SNHLY, CDR2 FYNNEI.

This clonotype was detected only a few times. CDR3 sequence reads: CASSLGVLQETQYF. The CDR3 nucleotides are TGCGCCAGCAGCTTGGGCGTTCTACAAGAGACCCAGTACTTC. This sequence joins TRBV5-1 and TRBJ2-5, with no clear D. V shed 0 bases and J shed 2 bases, with 8 bases lying between them. CDR3 size: 14 residues. Germline CDR1 reads SGHRS; CDR2 reads YFSETQ.

The V call is TRBV11-2, the J call TRBJ1-6; perhaps TRBD1 as D (6 bases). Per the germline V gene, CDR1 is SGHAT and CDR2 is FQNNGV. The CDR3 has 15 amino acids. V was pared by 5 bases and J by 6 bases, with 14 bases between. The CDR3 DNA follows: TGTGCCAGCAGCGTTTTAGGGGGAGTTAATTCACCCCTCCACTTT. Translation: CASSVLGGVNSPLHF.

This clonotype has just a few counts. The junction does not match germline at one end; this may be a read error. The V and J genes are TRBV7-2 and TRBJ1-2; no clear D gene. The CDR3 is 12 residues long. Germline loops: CDR1 SGHTA, CDR2 FQGNSA. In DNA, the CDR3 is TGTGCCAGCAGCTTAGCGGGCTATGACTACACCTTC. Protein product: CASSLAGYDYTF. The complete variable domain, with remaining parts taken from reference TRBV7-2 and TRBJ1-2, reads GAGVSQSPSNKVTEKGKDVELRCDPISGHTALYWYRQSLGQGLEFLIYFQGNSAPDKSGLPSDRFSAERTGGSVSTLTIQRTQQEDSAVYLCASSLAGYDYTFGSGTRLTVV.

V and J are TRBV20-1 and TRBJ1-1; D gene unclear. Germline lookup yields CDR1 DFQATT and CDR2 SNEGSKA (reference sequence). There are 14 residues in the CDR3. Trimming shortened V by 5 bases and J by 0 bases, and 13 bases separated the two germline ends. CDR3 sequence reads: CSAHRAGMNTEAFF. Here the CDR3 DNA reads TGCAGTGCTCACCGGGCGGGAATGAACACTGAAGCTTTCTTT.

The chain links TRBV5-1 to TRBJ2-5; 11 positions agree with TRBD2. Per the germline V gene, CDR1 is SGHRS and CDR2 is YFSETQ. J was trimmed by 4 bases and V by 6 bases; bases with no gene match: 11. The CDR3 consists of 16 residues. CDR3 protein: CASTHSGTSGLETQYF. The CDR3 DNA sequence: TGCGCCAGCACCCACTCCGGGACTAGCGGCTTAGAGACCCAGTACTTC. The whole variable domain, remainder taken from reference TRBV5-1 and TRBJ2-5, is KAGVTQTPRYLIKTRGQQVTLSCSPISGHRSVSWYQQTPGQGLQFLFEYFSETQRNKGNFPGRFSGRQFSNSRSEMNVSTLELGDSALYLCASTHSGTSGLETQYFGPGTRLLVL.

Ten or more counts support this clonotype. The chain links TRBV27 to TRBJ1-2; D gene ambiguous. CDR1 is MNHEY, CDR2 SMNVEV, per germline (reference sequence). Trimming pared 8 bases from V and 5 bases from J, leaving 6 bases between. The CDR3 runs to 10 residues. In DNA form, the CDR3 reads TGTGCCAGCCTTCCATATGGCTACACCTTC. Residues: CASLPYGYTF.

The chain links TRBV20-1 to TRBJ2-3; D ambiguous. Looked up from germline, CDR1 is DFQATT and CDR2 is SNEGSKA (reference sequence). The CDR3 is made up of 16 amino acids. Trimming took off 1 base at V and 4 bases at J, with 18 bases between the two ends. Here the CDR3 reads CSARVMARGSADTQYF. As DNA, the CDR3 is TGCAGTGCTAGAGTTATGGCGAGAGGATCGGCAGATACGCAGTATTTT.

This clonotype has a handful of counts. This chain connects TRBV7-2 to TRBJ2-5, with 9 nucleotides matching TRBD2. Germline assignment: CDR1 SGHTA and CDR2 FQGNSA. The CDR3 spans 13 residues. The CDR3 spells CVKGAGGKETQYF. In DNA, the CDR3 is TGTGTCAAGGGGGCGGGAGGGAAAGAGACCCAGTACTTC.

This clonotype was found many times. The J gene is TRBJ2-3, the V gene TRBV7-2; TRBD1 is a possible D gene (6 bases). V was cut by 3 bases and J by 4 bases, with 8 bases left in between. Germline-derived CDR1 and CDR2 are SGHTA and FQGNSA. CDR3 size: 13 residues. The CDR3 DNA is TGTGCCAGCAGCTTTTCAGGGGCAGATACGCAGTATTTT. It translates to CASSFSGADTQYF.

This clonotype has a handful of counts. This rearrangement joins TRBV9 to TRBJ2-7; 7 positions match TRBD2. This CDR3 is 15 amino acids long. The trim removed 4 bases at V and 1 base at J, leaving 8 bases unmatched. Germline V gives CDR1 SGDLS, CDR2 YYNGEE. The CDR3 is CASSPSGRRSYEQYF. Here the CDR3 DNA reads TGTGCCAGCAGCCCTTCCGGGAGGAGGTCCTACGAGCAGTACTTC.

The rearrangement links TRBV12-3 or TRBV12-4 to TRBJ1-1, with D unclear. Trimming left V 2 bases short and J 3 bases short, with 4 bases between. The CDR3 extends over 12 amino acids. For the CDR3, the DNA is TGTGCCAGCAGTTTATACGACACTGAAGCTTTCTTT. Its protein product is CASSLYDTEAFF.

The DNA for the CDR3 is TGCAGTGCTAGAGATGGGGCAGGGTGGACAGATACGCAGTATTTT. Its protein is CSARDGAGWTDTQYF. The V call is TRBV20-1, the J call TRBJ2-3; weak D call: TRBD1 (5 bases). This CDR3 has 15 residues. Germline CDR1 and CDR2: DFQATT and SNEGSKA (reference sequence). V was cut by 0 bases and J by 3 bases, with 13 bases left in between.

The J gene is TRBJ1-1, the V gene TRBV7-9; no reliable D call. This CDR3 is built from 12 residues. The V gene's germline CDR1 is SEHNR and CDR2 FQNEAQ (reference sequence). Trimming stripped 5 bases from V and 3 bases from J, with 7 bases between. The CDR3 DNA sequence: TGTGCCAGCAGCCCTATGGACACTGAAGCTTTCTTT. Its protein product is CASSPMDTEAFF.

As concerns this clonotype: The junction shows a germline mismatch at one end, possibly a read error. This sequence joins TRBV9 and TRBJ1-4; D may be TRBD1 (5 bases). Germline V gene data show CDR1 as SGDLS and CDR2 as YYNGEE. This CDR3 is 16 amino acids long. In DNA form, the CDR3 reads TGTGCCAGTAGCGCCCCCGGGACCTCAACTAATGAAAAACTGTTTTTT. It encodes CASSAPGTSTNEKLFF.

This clonotype was detected only a few times. This chain connects TRBV30 to TRBJ2-7; TRBD1 aligns across 7 bases. CDR3 length: 14 amino acids. CDR1 and CDR2 (germline): GTSNPN, SVGIG (reference sequence). V trimming: 3 bases; J trimming: 3 bases; junction bases outside the gene matches: 8. CDR3 sequence: CAWSHRDSNYEQYF. In DNA, the CDR3 is TGTGCCTGGAGCCACCGGGACAGCAACTACGAGCAGTACTTC.

This clonotype came up once. A much larger clone lies a single base off, so this may be a read error. The chain employs TRBV29-1 and TRBJ2-1, with TRBD1 matching 9 bases. The CDR3 runs to 14 residues. The germline CDR1 and CDR2 sequences are SQVTM and ANQGSEA. J was trimmed by 10 bases and V by 6 bases; bases with no gene match: 13. CDR3 sequence: CSVEDRGNSYEQFF. Written as DNA, the CDR3 is TGCAGCGTGGAGGACAGGGGAAACTCCTACGAGCAGTTCTTC.